This is a list of T cell receptor beta chains from one sample in a study of T-cell memory formation after mild COVID-19. TCRdb fed the 5' RACE reads into MiXCR, producing one record per CDR3 protein. In the table there are roughly 130,000 distinct CDR3 sequences, over 15% of which are singletons. The sample comprised PBMCs or a T cell subset sorted from them (not recorded which). The origin of the receptors is a man between 18 and 35 years old who had mild COVID-19 (a few samples of this study predate the infection). Cell type and time point are not known. Each CDR3 is given with its conserved first and last residue. The D gene is left open where the match is weak. Expanded clones get a size class; other rows say once, few or many, or leave the size out.

CDR3nt	CDR3aa	abundance	v_gene	j_gene	len	d_gene
TGTGCCAGCAGTTTGATCGAGGTACTTGGGACTGAAGCTTTCTTT	CASSLIEVLGTEAFF	NA	TRBV12-3/TRBV12-4	TRBJ1-1	15	NA
TGCGCCAGCAGCAAAAGACTAGCGGGGAATTTTCAAGAGACCCAGTACTTC	CASSKRLAGNFQETQYF	many	TRBV4-1	TRBJ2-5	17	TRBD2
TGTGCCAGCAGTTTCAGGCCCTTGGACTACGAGCAGTACTTC	CASSFRPLDYEQYF	medium-sized	TRBV12-3/TRBV12-4	TRBJ2-7	14	NA
TGCGCCAGCAGCCAAGAAGGAGCGACGATGCGTTTTGGCACAGATACGCAGTATTTT	CASSQEGATMRFGTDTQYF	NA	TRBV4-1	TRBJ2-3	19	NA
TGTGCCAGCAGCTATAGACAGGGGGCGCGTGAGCAGTACTTC	CASSYRQGAREQYF	NA	TRBV7-2	TRBJ2-7	14	TRBD1
TGTGCCAGCAGCCAAGATTATGGGAACACTGAAGCTTTCTTT	CASSQDYGNTEAFF	few	TRBV14	TRBJ1-1	14	NA
TGTGCCAGCAGCTTTAGCCGGGGACTAGCGGGGGCCAGCACCTACGAGCAGTACTTC	CASSFSRGLAGASTYEQYF	NA	TRBV11-2	TRBJ2-7	19	TRBD2
TGCGCCAGCAGTCCAGGGGAGAGTTCACCCCTCCACTTT	CASSPGESSPLHF	few	TRBV5-1	TRBJ1-6	13	NA
TGTGCCAGCAGCGATTTTCGGACAGCTAATTCACCCCTCCACTTT	CASSDFRTANSPLHF	few	TRBV25-1	TRBJ1-6	15	NA
TGTGCCAGCACAACCCCCGGGAGGGGGCCTGAAGCTTTCTTT	CASTTPGRGPEAFF	few	TRBV6-5	TRBJ1-1	14	TRBD1
TGTGCCAGCAGTGGGTCTGTAGCGGGGGGCGCCCAAAACATTCAGTACTTC	CASSGSVAGGAQNIQYF	NA	TRBV6-1	TRBJ2-4	17	TRBD2
TGCAGTGCAACATTGGCGTACGGCTCCTACGAGCAGTACTTC	CSATLAYGSYEQYF	NA	TRBV20-1	TRBJ2-7	14	NA
TGTGCCAGTAGTCCAATGTACAGGGTAGCAGGAGAGCAGTTCTTC	CASSPMYRVAGEQFF	once	TRBV19	TRBJ2-1	15	NA
TGTGCCAGCAGTCCGGTCGACGCCCGTGAGCAGTTCTTC	CASSPVDAREQFF	many	TRBV12-3/TRBV12-4	TRBJ2-1	13	NA
TGTGCCAGCAGCTCCGAAGGGGCTGGGGCGCAGTATTTT	CASSSEGAGAQYF	few	TRBV5-6	TRBJ2-3	13	NA
TGTGCCAGCTCACCACCACTAGCAGGAGGTACGCAGTATTTT	CASSPPLAGGTQYF	many	TRBV18	TRBJ2-3	14	NA
TGTGCCAGCAGCGTAGGGGGTGAGCAGTTCTTC	CASSVGGEQFF	few	TRBV7-9	TRBJ2-1	11	NA
TGTGCCAGCAGCTCCCGTTCGGGGGCCAACGTCCTGACTTTC	CASSSRSGANVLTF	NA	TRBV13	TRBJ2-6	14	NA
TGCGCCAGCAGCCTCGGGACAGGGTGGGGTCTGCTACCAGATACGCAGTATTTT	CASSLGTGWGLLPDTQYF	NA	TRBV5-1	TRBJ2-3	18	TRBD1
TGTGCCAGCAGCCTATTGGACAGTAGCTACACCTTC	CASSLLDSSYTF	NA	TRBV7-9	TRBJ1-2	12	NA
TGTGCCAGCAGGTCCGGGACAGTTAACACCGGGGAGCTGTTTTTT	CASRSGTVNTGELFF	NA	TRBV12-3/TRBV12-4	TRBJ2-2	15	TRBD1
TGTGCCAGCAGTTATGATAGGGAGCAGCCCCAGCATTTT	CASSYDREQPQHF	NA	TRBV6-6	TRBJ1-5	13	NA
TGCAGTGCCTCCGCGGGGTTAGCCAAAAACATTCAGTACTTC	CSASAGLAKNIQYF	NA	TRBV20-1	TRBJ2-4	14	NA
TGTGCCAGCAGTTTAGCGTTGGAGGGCTCGGGGACCCAGTACTTC	CASSLALEGSGTQYF	many	TRBV12-3/TRBV12-4	TRBJ2-5	15	NA
TGTGCCAGCAGCTTTCCCGGGGCTCACTATGGCTACACCTTC	CASSFPGAHYGYTF	few	TRBV7-9	TRBJ1-2	14	NA
TGTGCCAGCAGTTACGTACAGAACCCTAACTATGGCTACACCTTC	CASSYVQNPNYGYTF	few	TRBV6-5	TRBJ1-2	15	NA
TGTGCCAGCAGCGTGCGGGGCGAGCGTAATCAGCCCCAGCATTTT	CASSVRGERNQPQHF	few	TRBV12-3/TRBV12-4	TRBJ1-5	15	NA
TGTGCCAGCAGCGCCTTTGGGGGGAGAGAGACCCAGTACTTC	CASSAFGGRETQYF	few	TRBV9	TRBJ2-5	14	NA
TGTGCCGGCCAGGGACAGGCCCAGGGGGGCTACACCTTC	CAGQGQAQGGYTF	NA	TRBV10-3	TRBJ1-2	13	TRBD1
TGCAGTGCTAGTCTCCCCCTGACAGGGGTCCAGCCCCAGCATTTT	CSASLPLTGVQPQHF	few	TRBV20-1	TRBJ1-5	15	TRBD1
TGCAGCGCCCGGGTCACTGAAGCTTTCTTT	CSARVTEAFF	many	TRBV29-1	TRBJ1-1	10	NA
TGCAGTGCATCGCGGGGTCCAGATACGCAGTATTTT	CSASRGPDTQYF	few	TRBV20-1	TRBJ2-3	12	NA
TGCGCCAGCAGCTTGGACGGGATCCCCAATCAGCCCCAGCATTTT	CASSLDGIPNQPQHF	NA	TRBV5-1	TRBJ1-5	15	NA
TGTGCCAGCAGCCAGCGGGGGCCGTACAATGAGCAGTTCTTC	CASSQRGPYNEQFF	NA	TRBV7-3	TRBJ2-1	14	TRBD2
TGTGCCAGCAGCCGAGGAGCGGGGTACAATGAGCAGTTCTTC	CASSRGAGYNEQFF	once	TRBV3-1	TRBJ2-1	14	TRBD2
TGCAGTGCTAGGGGGGGGAACATTCAGTACTTC	CSARGGNIQYF	NA	TRBV20-1	TRBJ2-4	11	TRBD2
TGTGCCAGCAGCTTTTCGAACACCGGGGAGCTGTTTTTT	CASSFSNTGELFF	many	TRBV7-3	TRBJ2-2	13	NA
TGTGCCAGCAGCGTAGATCCTAGCGGGGGCACAGATACGCAGTATTTT	CASSVDPSGGTDTQYF	NA	TRBV9	TRBJ2-3	16	TRBD2
TGCAGTGCTACTCGACAGGGAAGGGTGGAAGCTTTCTTT	CSATRQGRVEAFF	few	TRBV20-1	TRBJ1-1	13	TRBD1
TGTGCCAGCAGCTTAGCCTGGATCTACAATGAGCAGTTCTTC	CASSLAWIYNEQFF	few	TRBV7-3	TRBJ2-1	14	NA
TGTGCCAGCAGGAGCCCGCTGGAAAACATTCAGTACTTC	CASRSPLENIQYF	many	TRBV6-5	TRBJ2-4	13	NA
TGTGCCAGCACCCCGGGACAGATACTCTATGGCTACACCTTC	CASTPGQILYGYTF	few	TRBV2	TRBJ1-2	14	TRBD1
TGTGCCAGCAGGTCGGGTGGAGCCGGGGAGCTGTTTTTT	CASRSGGAGELFF	many	TRBV6-5	TRBJ2-2	13	NA
TGTGCCAGCAGCGTTGAGGATGCCGTCTATGGCTACACCTTC	CASSVEDAVYGYTF	few	TRBV9	TRBJ1-2	14	NA
TGCGCCAGCAGCCGTCAAAGAGGGGACAACGAGCAGTACTTC	CASSRQRGDNEQYF	many	TRBV4-1	TRBJ2-7	14	NA
TGTGCCAGCAGTTATCTTACAGCCGGGGAGCTGTTTTTT	CASSYLTAGELFF	many	TRBV6-6	TRBJ2-2	13	NA
TGTGCCAGCAGCCGCCCGGACAGGGCGAACACTGAAGCTTTCTTT	CASSRPDRANTEAFF	few	TRBV7-2	TRBJ1-1	15	TRBD1
TGTGCCATCAGTGAGTCGTCGGGGACAGTCTATGGCTACACCTTC	CAISESSGTVYGYTF	NA	TRBV10-3	TRBJ1-2	15	TRBD1